This T cell receptor beta chain stems from a study of T cells in Graves' hyperthyroidism and ophthalmopathy. The CDR3 has 15 residues. CDR1 and CDR2 (germline): MDHEN, SYDVKM. V dropped 6 bases and J dropped 9 bases, with 18 bases sitting between them. What was amplified from RNA transcripts were TCR beta CDR3 regions. The TCR CDR3 was amplified in a first-round RT-PCR using the HTBI primer set. TCRdb ran MiXCR on the multiplex PCR reads and lists one entry per CDR3 protein. The sample includes under 250,000 distinct CDR3 sequences, roughly 15% of them seen just once. There are many counts of this clonotype.

The receptor was isolated from a man aged 50 or older with Graves' hyperthyroidism. Specimen: blood. V usage is TRBV28 and J usage is TRBJ1-6; D is possibly TRBD1 (6 bases). CDR3 nucleotides: TGTGCCAGCAGCAGAGGCGGGGGGCGTAGTTCACCCCTCCACTTT. As protein: CASSRGGGRSSPLHF. Full variable domain (missing parts from reference TRBV28 and TRBJ1-6): DVKVTQSSRYLVKRTGEKVFLECVQDMDHENMFWYRQDPGLGLRLIYFSYDVKMKEKGDIPEGYSVSREKKERFSLILESASTNQTSMYLCASSRGGGRSSPLHFGNGTRLTVT.